This T cell receptor beta chain was found in a study of blood T cell repertoires in COVID-19. Background on the study: Sites across the United States, Italy and Spain contributed samples from acute and convalescent COVID-19.

As handled by the study authors: Amplification from reference gene primers served as the basis for estimated nucleated cell counts. The method was immunoSEQ multiplex PCR; TCRdb's version includes in-frame clones alone and lacks a portion of them. The V and J calls and clone size were taken over from that table, and D and trimming were inferred from the DNA. The table lists around 100,000 clones, about 90% of them singletons, with around 2.9% in the top ten. Between the trimmed V and J ends, which lost 0 bases and 5 bases, there was a span of 11 bases. Germline lookup yields CDR1 SGDLS and CDR2 YYNGEE. The CDR3 extends over 14 amino acids.

The receptor was isolated from a man aged 50 to 60 with COVID-19, enrolled during active disease. Sequencing input: peripheral blood. The rearrangement links TRBV9 to TRBJ2-5; D may be TRBD2 (6 bases). DNA of the CDR3: TGTGCCAGCAGCGTAGCGGCGGGGCGGGAGACCCAGTACTTC. Translation: CASSVAAGRETQYF.